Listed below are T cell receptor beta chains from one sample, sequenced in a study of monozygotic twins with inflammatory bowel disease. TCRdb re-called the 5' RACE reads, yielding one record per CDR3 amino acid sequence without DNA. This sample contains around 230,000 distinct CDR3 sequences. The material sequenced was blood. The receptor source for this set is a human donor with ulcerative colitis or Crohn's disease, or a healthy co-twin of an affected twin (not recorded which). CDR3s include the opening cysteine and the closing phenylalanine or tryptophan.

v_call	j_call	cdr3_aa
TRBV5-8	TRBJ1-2	CASSPGDSLIAYGYTF
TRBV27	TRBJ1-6	CASSLSWEGDSPLHF
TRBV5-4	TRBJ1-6	CASSIRTGSSYNSPLHF
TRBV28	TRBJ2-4	CASRQGEGQNIQYF
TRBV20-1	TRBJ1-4	CSARTGGGNEKLFF
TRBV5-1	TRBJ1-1	CASSLNIGVNTEAFF
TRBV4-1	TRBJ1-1	CASSQDRREAFF
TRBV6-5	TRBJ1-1	CASSYARGVTTEAFF
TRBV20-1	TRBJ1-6	CSATRPNRLANSPLHF
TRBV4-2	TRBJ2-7	CASSQRPSESYEQYF
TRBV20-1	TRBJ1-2	CSARETSRGYTF
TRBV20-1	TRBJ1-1	CSAPLLGVNTEAFF
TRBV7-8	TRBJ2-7	CASSPASGTGYEQYF
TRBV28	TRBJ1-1	CASSQMGTEAFF
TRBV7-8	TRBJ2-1	CASSLSTTRNEQFF
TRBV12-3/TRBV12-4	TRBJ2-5	CASSPNPSWYQETQYF
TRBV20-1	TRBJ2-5	CSASSGVVETQYF
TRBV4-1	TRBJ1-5	CASSQADRVSNQPQHF
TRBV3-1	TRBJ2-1	CASSQDAASGYNEQFF
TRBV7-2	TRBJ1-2	CASSLDWGGEGYTF
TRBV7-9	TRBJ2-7	CASSTQGTSSYEQYF
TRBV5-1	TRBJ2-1	CASSIRTSGTYNEQFF
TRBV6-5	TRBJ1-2	CASSLTIGGYTF
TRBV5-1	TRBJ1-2	CASSLATGIPYGYTF
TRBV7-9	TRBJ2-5	CASSLLAFQETQYF
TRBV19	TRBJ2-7	CASIDTNKPYEQYF
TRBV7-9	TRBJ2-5	CASSLRGGRALPETQYF
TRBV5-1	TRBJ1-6	CASSLGQGVSPLHF
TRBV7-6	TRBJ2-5	CASSLTGSGYQETQYF
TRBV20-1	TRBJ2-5	CSANRAEETQYF
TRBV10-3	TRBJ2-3	CAISEERARGGTDTQYF
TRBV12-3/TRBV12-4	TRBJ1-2	CASSLREGGGYTF
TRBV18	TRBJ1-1	CASSPQRGLNTEAFF
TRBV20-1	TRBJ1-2	CSASAGSGYTF
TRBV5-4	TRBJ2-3	CASSLGGTGGTDTQYF
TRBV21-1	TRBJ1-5	CASSKDLDGICSNQPQHF
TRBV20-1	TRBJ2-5	CSARVPLAGQETQYF
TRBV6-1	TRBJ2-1	CASRLTGKNEQFF
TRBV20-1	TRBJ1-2	CSAERDRRYGYTF
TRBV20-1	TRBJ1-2	CSARDPLRNYGYTF
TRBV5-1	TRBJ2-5	CASSLRQSALQETQYF
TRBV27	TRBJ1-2	CASSALTGGNFYGYTF
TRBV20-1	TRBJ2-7	CSASVDRGYPYEQYF
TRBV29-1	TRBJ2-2	CSVQAENTGELFF
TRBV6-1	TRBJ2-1	CASRTGTSGYNEQFF